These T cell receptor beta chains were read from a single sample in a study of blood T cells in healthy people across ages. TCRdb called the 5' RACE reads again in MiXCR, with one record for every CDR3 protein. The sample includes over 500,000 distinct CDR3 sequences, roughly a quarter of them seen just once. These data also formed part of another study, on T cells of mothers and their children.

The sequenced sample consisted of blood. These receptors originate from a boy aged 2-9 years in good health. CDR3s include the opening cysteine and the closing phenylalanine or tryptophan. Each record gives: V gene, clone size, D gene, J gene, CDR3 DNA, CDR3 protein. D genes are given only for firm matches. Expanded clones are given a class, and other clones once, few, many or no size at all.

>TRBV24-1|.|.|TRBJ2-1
TGTGCCACCAGTGATTACAGGGACAATGAGCAGTTCTTC
CATSDYRDNEQFF
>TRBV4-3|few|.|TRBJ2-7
TGCGCCAGCAGCCGCCGAGCGGCGCAGGGTGTCTACGAGCAGTACTTC
CASSRRAAQGVYEQYF
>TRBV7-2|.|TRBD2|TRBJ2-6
TGTGCCAGCAGCTCAATCGGACTAGCGGGTGCCTCTGGGGCCAACGTCCTGACTTTC
CASSSIGLAGASGANVLTF
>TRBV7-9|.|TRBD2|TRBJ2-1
TGTGCCAGCAGCCCCCGGACTAGCGGGAGGGCCCCTTACAATGAGCAGTTCTTC
CASSPRTSGRAPYNEQFF
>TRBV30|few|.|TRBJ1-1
TGTGCCTGGGGAGGTAGCACTGAAGCTTTCTTT
CAWGGSTEAFF
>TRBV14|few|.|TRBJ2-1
TGTGCCAGCAGCCAATATAGCGGCTACAATGAGCAGTTCTTC
CASSQYSGYNEQFF
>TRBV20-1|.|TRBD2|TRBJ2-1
TGCAGTGCCAGGGAGGGCCGGGGGAATGAGCAGTTCTTC
CSAREGRGNEQFF
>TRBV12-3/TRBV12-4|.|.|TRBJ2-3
TGTGCCAGCAGTTTTATCGGTCAAAATACGCAGTATTTT
CASSFIGQNTQYF
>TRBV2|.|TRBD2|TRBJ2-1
TGTGCCAGCAGGAAGGGACTAGGCGATGAGCAGTTCTTC
CASRKGLGDEQFF
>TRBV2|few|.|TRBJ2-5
TGTGCCAGCAGTGGGTCAGTCCGAGAGACCCAGTACTTC
CASSGSVRETQYF
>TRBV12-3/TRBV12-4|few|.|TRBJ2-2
TGTGCCAGCAGTTTCGGGCTAGGGACCACCGGGGAGCTGTTTTTT
CASSFGLGTTGELFF
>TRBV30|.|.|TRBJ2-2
TGTGCCTGGAGTCAGACAGTCAACACCGGGGAGCTGTTTTTT
CAWSQTVNTGELFF
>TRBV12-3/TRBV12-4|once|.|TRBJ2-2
TGTGCCAGCCCCCCTACTTCCAGGGAGCTGTTTTTT
CASPPTSRELFF
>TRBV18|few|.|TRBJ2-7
TGTGCCAGCTCCCCCAGAGTAGTGGACAGCGGGATCTACGAGCAGTACTTC
CASSPRVVDSGIYEQYF
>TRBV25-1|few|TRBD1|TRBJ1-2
TGTGCCAGCAGTGACCCCTACGGGGGACAGGGCTATGGCTACACCTTC
CASSDPYGGQGYGYTF
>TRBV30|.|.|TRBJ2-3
TGTGCCTTCCACCTAGGGGGTTCAGTAGATACGCAGTATTTT
CAFHLGGSVDTQYF
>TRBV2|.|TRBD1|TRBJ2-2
TGTGCCAGCAGGCCCGGGACAGTAAACACCGGGGAGCTGTTTTTT
CASRPGTVNTGELFF
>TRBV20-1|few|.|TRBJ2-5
TGCAGTGGCCGCCGGAGAGGAACAGAAGAGACCCAGTACTTC
CSGRRRGTEETQYF
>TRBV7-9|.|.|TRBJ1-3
TGTGCCAGCAGCTTAGAGCCTACAGGGTCTTTTGGAAACACCATATATTTT
CASSLEPTGSFGNTIYF
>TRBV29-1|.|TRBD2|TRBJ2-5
TGCAGCGTTGTTGAGACTAGCGGGAGTCTGAGAGAGCAGTACTTC
CSVVETSGSLREQYF
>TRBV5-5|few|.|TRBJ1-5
TGTGCCAGCAGCTTCGGTTCAGGGCATAATCAGCCCCAGCATTTT
CASSFGSGHNQPQHF
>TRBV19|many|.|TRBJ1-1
TGTGCCAGTAGTATAGATTCTCCCACTGAAGCTTTCTTT
CASSIDSPTEAFF
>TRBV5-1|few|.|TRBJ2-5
TGCGCCAGCAGCTTCCTTGACAGCCAAGAGACCCAGTACTTC
CASSFLDSQETQYF
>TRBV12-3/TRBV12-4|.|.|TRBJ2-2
TGTGCCAGCAGTAGGACTAGGGGGACCGGGGAGCTGTTTTTT
CASSRTRGTGELFF
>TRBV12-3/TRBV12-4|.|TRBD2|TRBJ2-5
TGTGCCAGCAGCCGTCCGGGACTAGGGGCGTTCGAGACCCAGTACTTC
CASSRPGLGAFETQYF
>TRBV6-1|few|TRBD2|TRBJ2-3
TGTGCCAGCGGTAGCGGGGGGGCCAGGGCAGATACGCAGTATTTT
CASGSGGARADTQYF
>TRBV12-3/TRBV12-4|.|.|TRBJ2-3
TGTGCCAGCAGTTACGGTTTAGGGACGCAGTATTTT
CASSYGLGTQYF
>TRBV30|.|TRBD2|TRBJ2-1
TGTGCCTGGAGCACCGGGACTAGGAATGAGCAGTTCTTC
CAWSTGTRNEQFF
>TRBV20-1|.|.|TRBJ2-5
TGCAGCGTACCACTGGAAGGTGGGGAGACCCAGTACTTC
CSVPLEGGETQYF
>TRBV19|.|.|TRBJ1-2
TGTGCCAGTAGTGTTGTCGGGGCCTTTAACTATGGCTACACCTTC
CASSVVGAFNYGYTF
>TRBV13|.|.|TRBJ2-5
TGTGCCAGCAGAGGGAAAAACCAAGAGACCCAGTACTTC
CASRGKNQETQYF
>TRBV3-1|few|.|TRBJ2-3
TGTGCCAGCAGCCAAGACTATGCAGATACGCAGTATTTT
CASSQDYADTQYF
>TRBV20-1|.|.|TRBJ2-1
TGCAGTGCTAGACGGGAGTCAGAGGATGAGCAGTTCTTC
CSARRESEDEQFF
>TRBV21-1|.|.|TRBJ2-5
TGTGCCAGCAGCAAAAGGTCGGCTAGCGGGAGGGTAAACCAAGAGACCCAGTACTTC
CASSKRSASGRVNQETQYF
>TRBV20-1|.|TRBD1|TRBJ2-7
TGCAGTGCTGTAGACAGGGGAATTACAAGCTACGAGCAGTACTTC
CSAVDRGITSYEQYF
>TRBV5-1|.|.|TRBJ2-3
TGCGCCAGCAGCTTGTGGCAGGGAACAGATACGCAGTATTTT
CASSLWQGTDTQYF
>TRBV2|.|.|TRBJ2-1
TGTGCCAGCAGTAGGCCACTAGGGAAAACGAGCAATGAGCAGTTCTTC
CASSRPLGKTSNEQFF
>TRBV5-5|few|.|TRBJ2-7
TGTGCCAGCAGCTTGCCAGGGGCAATCTACGAGCAGTACTTC
CASSLPGAIYEQYF
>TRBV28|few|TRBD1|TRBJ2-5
TGTGCCAGCAGTTTAACGACTCGGGACAGAGCGTTAGAGACCCAGTACTTC
CASSLTTRDRALETQYF
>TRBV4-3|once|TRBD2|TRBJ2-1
TGCGCCAGCAGCCAAGATCGTACTAGCGGGAGTGATAATGAGCAGTTCTTC
CASSQDRTSGSDNEQFF
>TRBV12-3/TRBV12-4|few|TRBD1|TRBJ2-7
TGTGCCAGCAGTACCAACAGGGGAATCTCCTACGAGCAGTACTTC
CASSTNRGISYEQYF
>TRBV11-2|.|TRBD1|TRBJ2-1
TGTGCCAGCAGCTACGGGACAGGGCTTAATGAGCAGTTCTTC
CASSYGTGLNEQFF
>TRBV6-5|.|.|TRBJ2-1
TGTGCCAGCAGTTCCAACGCGTTCAATGAGCAGTTCTTC
CASSSNAFNEQFF
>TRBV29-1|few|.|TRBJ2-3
TGCAGCGTTGCGGGCAGGAACACAGATACGCAGTATTTT
CSVAGRNTDTQYF
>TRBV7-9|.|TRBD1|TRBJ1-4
TGTGCCAGCAGCGGCTGGGACAGGGTAAATGAAAAACTGTTTTTT
CASSGWDRVNEKLFF
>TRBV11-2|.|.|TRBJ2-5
TGTGCCAGCAGCCCCGGGGGATGGAACCAAGAGACCCAGTACTTC
CASSPGGWNQETQYF
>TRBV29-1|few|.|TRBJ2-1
TGCAGCGTTGACCCACTAGGGAACAATGAGCAGCTCTTC
CSVDPLGNNEQLF
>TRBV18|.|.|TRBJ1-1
TGTGCCAGCTCACCCTACCGGCAGGGGAACACTGAAGCTTTCTTT
CASSPYRQGNTEAFF
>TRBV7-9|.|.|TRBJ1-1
TGTGCCAGCAGCCCCCGGGGGATGCGCACTGAAGCTTTCTTT
CASSPRGMRTEAFF